The clone carrying this T cell receptor (beta chain) was observed a handful of times. Those enrolled, adults aged roughly 18 to 89 years, came from around 24 US areas. Produced via immunoSEQ multiplex PCR; TCRdb's table is partial and in-frame only. This table has 100,000 to 150,000 clones, roughly 90% appearing once. Germline lookup yields CDR1 LGHNA and CDR2 YSLEER. The CDR3 length is 16 residues. The ends lost 4 bases at V and 8 bases at J; junction bases unmatched: 11. The data derive from a study of blood T cell repertoires in COVID-19. The chain combines TRBV4-3 with TRBJ1-2; 12 bases are shared with TRBD1. Source material: PBMCs or T cells enriched from blood (not recorded which). The sequence was collected from a woman aged 45-59 years who had recovered from COVID-19. This chain's CDR3 is CASSPEGQGAGRGYTF. The CDR3 nucleotides read TGCGCCAGCAGCCCGGAGGGACAGGGGGCGGGTCGGGGCTACACCTTC.